This TCR beta chain was sequenced for a study of immune cell composition in non-small cell lung cancer. The study's findings and limits: Tumour-associated clones >0.5% occurred in 33% of adenocarcinomas, 75% of squamous. TIL tumour reactivity correlated with maximal tumour-associated clone frequency in adenocarcinoma.

Assay used: immunoSEQ multiplex PCR; TCRdb lists only in-frame clones, some missing. This table holds under 4,000 clones, over 60% found once. Worth noting for this clone: Its antigen remains unidentified.

Normal lung was taken at the farthest possible site, at least 3 cm from tumour. CDR3 length: 16 residues. Germline assignment: CDR1 LGHNA and CDR2 YSLEER. V lost 2 bases, J lost 4 bases, and 3 bases stayed unmatched. The chain combines TRBV4-3 with TRBJ2-1; 12 bases are shared with TRBD2. This TCR derives from a human donor with non-small cell lung cancer. The donor label of this sample is uncertain. The sequencing sample was made of non-adjacent lung tissue. CDR3 nucleotides: TGCGCCAGCAGCCAACGACTAGCGGGAGCTTACAATGAGCAGTTCTTC. Amino acids: CASSQRLAGAYNEQFF.